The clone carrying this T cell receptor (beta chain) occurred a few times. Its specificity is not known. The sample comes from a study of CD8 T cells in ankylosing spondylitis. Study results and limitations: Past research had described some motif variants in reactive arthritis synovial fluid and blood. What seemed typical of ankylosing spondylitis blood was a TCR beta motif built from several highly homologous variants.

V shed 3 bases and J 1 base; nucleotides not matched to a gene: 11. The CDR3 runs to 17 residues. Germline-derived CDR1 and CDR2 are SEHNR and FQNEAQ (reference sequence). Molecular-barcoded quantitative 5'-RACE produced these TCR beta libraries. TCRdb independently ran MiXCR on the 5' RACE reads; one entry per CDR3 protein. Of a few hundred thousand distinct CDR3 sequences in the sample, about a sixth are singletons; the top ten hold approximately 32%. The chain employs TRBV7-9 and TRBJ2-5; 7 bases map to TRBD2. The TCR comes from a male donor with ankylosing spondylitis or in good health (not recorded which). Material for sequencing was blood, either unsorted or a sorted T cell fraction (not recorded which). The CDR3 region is CASSFWRELQPQETQYF. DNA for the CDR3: TGTGCCAGCAGCTTTTGGCGGGAGCTGCAACCCCAAGAGACCCAGTACTTC.